One and the same sample provided the 28 T cell receptor beta chains below, sequenced in a study of regulatory T cells in long-lasting Graves disease. To make TCR beta libraries, researchers used iRepertoire HTBI primers and Arm-PCR of CDR3 regions. MiXCR, applied by TCRdb to the multiplex PCR reads, yields one record per CDR3 protein. Among 500,000 to 800,000 distinct CDR3 sequences listed, around 30% were seen once. This sample's time point: persistent/refractory GD, antithyroid drugs over 5 years with positive TRAb. PBMC RNA was the source of the TCR library. This material consisted of peripheral blood mononuclear cells (PBMCs), taken when the disease was refractory, from a patient treated with antithyroid drugs. These TCRs come from a female donor with Graves disease.

This chain joins TRBV27 and TRBJ1-5; unclear D gene. CDR3 size: 14 residues. The germline V and J ends were trimmed by 2 bases and 0 bases, with 5 bases remaining between them. CDR1 MNHEY and CDR2 SMNVEV come from the germline V gene (reference sequence). The CDR3 is CASSLDYSNQPQHF. CDR3 nucleotide sequence: TGTGCCAGCAGTTTAGATTATAGCAATCAGCCCCAGCATTTT.

V is TRBV13 and J is TRBJ1-1; D gene ambiguous. V was clipped by 7 bases and J by 4 bases, with 13 bases between them. The germline V gene has CDR1 PRHDT and CDR2 FYEKMQ (reference sequence). The CDR3 contains 13 residues. The CDR3 DNA is TGTGCCAGCACCTCGGGTCCTCTCACTGAAGCTTTCTTT. It codes for CASTSGPLTEAFF.

This clonotype was detected a few times. This chain connects TRBV27 to TRBJ1-2; D not resolved. Germline V gene data show CDR1 as MNHEY and CDR2 as SMNVEV (reference sequence). There are 13 residues in the CDR3. Trimming cost V 3 bases and J 2 bases, with 7 bases left between them. The DNA of the CDR3 is TGTGCCAGCAGTTTGAAACAAAACTATGGCTACACCTTC. Protein product: CASSLKQNYGYTF.

There are a few counts of this clonotype. The rearrangement links TRBV29-1 to TRBJ2-3; TRBD1 aligns across 10 bases. The CDR3 is made up of 17 amino acids. From germline, CDR1 is SQVTM and CDR2 ANQGSEA. V dropped 7 bases and J dropped 7; count of bases not matched to a gene: 20. DNA for the CDR3: TGCAGCGCCAGGACAGGGGGAATGGGAGTGATAAGATATACGCAGTATTTT. It is translated as CSARTGGMGVIRYTQYF.

The chain recombines TRBV24-1 with TRBJ1-2; D is unclear. Germline lookup yields CDR1 KGHDR and CDR2 SFDVKD. The CDR3 loop spans 13 amino acids. Trimming shortened V by 8 bases and J by 2 bases, and 11 bases separated the two germline ends. The DNA of the CDR3 is TGTGCCACCACCCCAGGAGGGAACTATGGCTACACCTTC. This gives the protein CATTPGGNYGYTF.

The J gene is TRBJ2-2, the V gene TRBV6-1; TRBD2 matches at 13 bases. This CDR3 spans 17 amino acids. Germline CDR1 MNHNS, CDR2 SASEGT. V gave up 5 bases and J gave up 0 bases; unmatched junction bases: 3. CDR3 sequence (DNA): TGTGCCAGCAGTCGACTAGCGGGAGGAGCGAACACCGGGGAGCTGTTTTTT. Translated, it gives CASSRLAGGANTGELFF.

The genes are TRBV12-3 or TRBV12-4 and TRBJ2-2, with TRBD2 identical over 8 bases. With V trimmed by 3 bases and J by 0 bases, 9 bases remained unmatched. The CDR3 is 18 amino acids. This chain's CDR3 is CASSFRDVAGPNTGELFF. DNA of the CDR3: TGTGCCAGCAGTTTCCGGGACGTAGCGGGACCGAACACCGGGGAGCTGTTTTTT.

The gene calls are TRBV19 and TRBJ2-7; weak D call: TRBD1 (5 bases). Trimming pared 5 bases from V and 3 bases from J, leaving 32 bases between. This CDR3 is 20 amino acids long. Per germline, CDR1 LNHDA and CDR2 SQIVND (reference sequence). The CDR3 sequence: CASSGARQQGLGRAYYEQYF. Here the CDR3 DNA reads TGTGCCAGTAGTGGGGCTCGACAGCAAGGGCTTGGAAGGGCCTACTACGAGCAGTACTTC.

The CDR3 DNA follows: TGTGCCAGTAGTGTTCCTCCGGGACAGGGTAGCAATCAGCCCCAGCATTTT. It translates to CASSVPPGQGSNQPQHF. The rearrangement joins TRBV19 to TRBJ1-5; 9 bases align to TRBD1. The CDR3 contains 17 residues. The V and J ends lost 5 bases and 0 bases, in that order; junction bases with no gene match: 8. Germline V CDR1 and CDR2: LNHDA, SQIVND (reference sequence). Filled out from reference TRBV19 and TRBJ1-5, the complete variable domain reads DGGITQSPKYLFRKEGQNVTLSCEQNLNHDAMYWYRQDPGQGLRLIYYSQIVNDFQKGDIAEGYSVSREKKESFPLTVTSAQKNPTAFYLCASSVPPGQGSNQPQHFGDGTRLSIL.

The sample holds one count of this clonotype. This chain joins TRBV10-2 and TRBJ2-5; D call uncertain. The germline gives CDR1 WSHSY, CDR2 SAAADI. The CDR3 covers 17 residues. The V end was cut by 2 bases, the J end by 3 bases, with 19 bases between. This chain's CDR3 is CASSESQATSDKETQYF. The CDR3 DNA reads as TGCGCCAGCAGTGAGAGCCAGGCCACCTCAGACAAAGAGACCCAGTACTTC.

This chain joins TRBV10-2 and TRBJ1-5; maybe TRBD1 (6 bases). Germline CDR1 and CDR2: WSHSY and SAAADI. The CDR3 totals 13 residues. V lost 10 bases and J lost 1, with 11 bases in between. CDR3 sequence reads: CATWDISNQPQHF. In DNA form, the CDR3 reads TGCGCCACCTGGGACATAAGCAATCAGCCCCAGCATTTT.

V usage is TRBV29-1 and J usage is TRBJ1-1, with unresolved D. CDR3 size: 13 residues. V dropped 8 bases and J dropped 0 bases, with 13 bases sitting between them. Germline V gene lookup returns CDR1 SQVTM and CDR2 ANQGSEA. The CDR3 is CSTAGRVNTEAFF. The CDR3 nucleotides are TGCAGCACCGCCGGGAGGGTGAACACTGAAGCTTTCTTT.

This clonotype was observed a few times. CDR3 loop: CAWSSALRSYGYTF. DNA of the CDR3: TGTGCCTGGAGTTCGGCCCTGAGGAGCTATGGCTACACCTTC. The rearrangement joins TRBV30 to TRBJ1-2; unclear D gene. The germline V and J ends were trimmed by 2 bases and 4 bases, with 14 bases remaining between them. This CDR3 is 14 amino acids long. From germline, CDR1 is GTSNPN and CDR2 SVGIG (reference sequence). Full variable domain (rest looked up from reference TRBV30 and TRBJ1-2): SQTIHQWPATLVQPVGSPLSLECTVEGTSNPNLYWYRQAAGRGLQLLFYSVGIGQISSEVPQNLSASRPQDRQFILSSKKLLLSDSGFYLCAWSSALRSYGYTFGSGTRLTVV.

This clonotype has more than one count but fewer than ten. J is TRBJ1-4 and V is TRBV24-1; D is ambiguous. This CDR3 is built from 14 residues. Germline V gene sequence: CDR1 KGHDR, CDR2 SFDVKD. Trimming stripped 2 bases from V and 10 bases from J, with 13 bases between. The CDR3 DNA sequence: TGTGCCACCAGTGATTCGGAGCCCCTCGGAAAACTGTTTTTT. It specifies CATSDSEPLGKLFF.

V gene TRBV25-1 combines with J gene TRBJ1-1; D ambiguous. CDR1 and CDR2 (germline): MGHDK, SYGVNS. The V end lost 6 bases, the J end lost 4 bases, and 15 bases lay between the germline ends. The CDR3 covers 14 residues. This chain's CDR3 is CASSGPTSRTEAFF. As DNA, the CDR3 is TGTGCCAGCAGCGGACCTACCTCTCGCACTGAAGCTTTCTTT. The whole variable domain, filled in from reference TRBV25-1 and TRBJ1-1, reads EADIYQTPRYLVIGTGKKITLECSQTMGHDKMYWYQQDPGMELHLIHYSYGVNSTEKGDLSSESTVSRIRTEHFPLTLESARPSHTSQYLCASSGPTSRTEAFFGQGTRLTVV.

The rearrangement links TRBV28 to TRBJ1-1; no definite D call. The CDR3 is 12 amino acids. Trimming took 7 bases from V and 5 from J, leaving 11 bases between them. Germline V gene lookup returns CDR1 MDHEN and CDR2 SYDVKM. The CDR3 sequence is CASTEPGTEAFF. The DNA of the CDR3 is TGTGCCAGCACAGAGCCGGGGACTGAAGCTTTCTTT.

This clonotype was recorded a few times. The chain joins TRBV7-3 to TRBJ1-1; 9 nucleotides line up with TRBD1. The V gene end was trimmed by 1 base and the J gene end by 6 bases; junction bases not matched to a gene: 6. The germline gives CDR1 SGHTA, CDR2 FQGTGA. This CDR3 contains 15 residues. The CDR3 bases are TGTGCCAGCAGCTTAAATCGGGACAGGGTCGCTGAAGCTTTCTTT. Translation: CASSLNRDRVAEAFF.

This clonotype was seen a few times. The chain uses TRBV7-2 and TRBJ1-2; TRBD1 matches 10 bases. The germline V gene encodes CDR1 SGHTA and CDR2 FQGNSA. The CDR3 is 17 amino acids. J lost 2 bases, V lost 5 bases, and 11 bases had no gene match. CDR3 loop: CASSRGRQGAWNYGYTF. The DNA for the CDR3 is TGTGCCAGCAGCCGGGGGCGACAGGGGGCATGGAACTATGGCTACACCTTC.

This chain links TRBV5-6 with TRBJ1-2; perhaps TRBD1 as D (6 bases). CDR1 and CDR2 from the germline V gene are SGHDT and YYEEEE. This CDR3 is 15 amino acids long. V gave up 3 bases and J gave up 4 bases, with 16 bases separating them. CDR3 protein: CASSSEGGTLYGYTF. CDR3 DNA sequence: TGTGCCAGCAGCTCCGAGGGCGGGACACTCTATGGCTACACCTTC.

This clonotype was observed a handful of times. The genes are TRBV5-4 and TRBJ2-7, with 8 bases identical to TRBD1. The V and J ends lost 0 bases and 6 bases, in that order; junction bases with no gene match: 8. The CDR3 runs 15 residues. Germline CDR1 is SGHNT and CDR2 is YYREEE (reference sequence). CDR3 residues: CASSLGFPGGVEQYF. CDR3 bases: TGTGCCAGCAGCTTGGGCTTCCCAGGGGGCGTCGAGCAGTACTTC.

The rearrangement links TRBV9 to TRBJ1-1, with D hard to call. Trimming removed 0 bases at V and 3 bases at J, with 6 bases between. Looked up from germline, CDR1 is SGDLS and CDR2 is YYNGEE. The CDR3 runs to 13 residues. The CDR3 DNA reads as TGTGCCAGCAGCGTAGATAGATACACTGAAGCTTTCTTT. Translating gives CASSVDRYTEAFF. The full variable domain, in which reference TRBV9 and TRBJ1-1 provide the parts outside the CDR3, is DSGVTQTPKHLITATGQRVTLRCSPRSGDLSVYWYQQSLDQGLQFLIQYYNGEERAKGNILERFSAQQFPDLHSELNLSSLELGDSALYFCASSVDRYTEAFFGQGTRLTVV.

This clonotype was counted a single time. The chain combines TRBV6-5 with TRBJ1-1; TRBD1 aligns across 8 bases. This CDR3 contains 13 residues. The germline V gene has CDR1 MNHEY and CDR2 SVGAGI. V was pared by 2 bases and J by 10 bases, with 6 bases of the junction left unmatched. The chain's CDR3 is CASSYPRQGTAFF. In DNA form, the CDR3 reads TGTGCCAGCAGTTACCCAAGACAGGGGACAGCTTTCTTT.

V and J are TRBV20-1 and TRBJ2-3; D may be TRBD1 or TRBD2 (5 bases each). There are 14 residues in the CDR3. CDR1 DFQATT and CDR2 SNEGSKA come from the germline V gene (reference sequence). Here the CDR3 reads CSDLGGHRTDTQYF. CDR3 bases: TGCAGCGATCTTGGCGGGCACAGGACCGATACGCAGTATTTT.

A remark on this clonotype: Germline is not matched at one junction end, which may reflect a read error. The J gene is TRBJ1-1, the V gene TRBV2; TRBD1 might be the D (5 bases). CDR1 and CDR2 from the germline V gene are SNHLY and FYNNEI. The CDR3 is 11 amino acids. The CDR3 spells CASSAGTEALF. The DNA of the CDR3 is TGTGCCAGCAGTGCGGGGACTGAAGCTCTCTTT.

The chain employs TRBV6-1 and TRBJ1-5; D remains ambiguous. CDR1 MNHNS and CDR2 SASEGT come from the germline V gene. The length of the CDR3 is 16 residues. With 6 bases removed from V and 0 bases from J, the gap between germline ends came to 15 bases. DNA of the CDR3: TGTGCCAGCAGCTCGGGTGAGGCATATAGCAATCAGCCCCAGCATTTT. Translation: CASSSGEAYSNQPQHF.

A few counts support this clonotype. This chain uses TRBV28 with TRBJ1-2; 9 bases map to TRBD1. Losses at the gene ends were 8 bases for V and 7 bases for J; bases not matched to a gene: 8. This CDR3 has 13 amino acids. Germline CDR1 MDHEN, CDR2 SYDVKM. Written as DNA, the CDR3 is TGTGCCAGCTCGACAGGGGGGGGTGGTGGCTACACCTTC. Protein: CASSTGGGGGYTF.

The chain links TRBV20-1 to TRBJ2-2; TRBD2 aligns across 8 bases. V shed 5 bases, J shed 0 bases, and the junction held 2 bases outside the gene matches. The CDR3 is 14 residues long. Germline V CDR1 and CDR2: DFQATT, SNEGSKA (reference sequence). CDR3 protein: CSARAGANTGELFF. The CDR3, as DNA: TGCAGTGCTCGAGCGGGAGCGAACACCGGGGAGCTGTTTTTT.

This clonotype appeared a few times. The V call is TRBV20-1, the J call TRBJ1-4, with D unresolved. V lost 5 bases and J lost 8, with 9 bases in between. The germline CDR1 and CDR2 sequences are DFQATT and SNEGSKA (reference sequence). The CDR3 is 11 amino acids. The CDR3 here is CSAPRGEKLFF. CDR3 nucleotides: TGCAGTGCTCCGAGAGGGGAAAAACTGTTTTTT.